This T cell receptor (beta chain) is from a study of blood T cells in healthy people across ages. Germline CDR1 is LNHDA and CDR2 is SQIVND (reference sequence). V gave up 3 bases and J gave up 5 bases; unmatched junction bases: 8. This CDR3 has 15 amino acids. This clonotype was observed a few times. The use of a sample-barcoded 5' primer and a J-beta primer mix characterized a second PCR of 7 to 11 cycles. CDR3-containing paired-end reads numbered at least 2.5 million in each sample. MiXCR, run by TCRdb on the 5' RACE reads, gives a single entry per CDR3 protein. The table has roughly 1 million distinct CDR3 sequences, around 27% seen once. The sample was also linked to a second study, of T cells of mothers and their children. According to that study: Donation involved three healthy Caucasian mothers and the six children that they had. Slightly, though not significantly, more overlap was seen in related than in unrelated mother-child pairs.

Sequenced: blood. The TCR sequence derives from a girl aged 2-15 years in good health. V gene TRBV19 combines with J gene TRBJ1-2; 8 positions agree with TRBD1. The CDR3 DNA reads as TGTGCCAGTAGTATCTCCGGGCAGGGGGCTTATGGCTACACCTTC. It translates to CASSISGQGAYGYTF.